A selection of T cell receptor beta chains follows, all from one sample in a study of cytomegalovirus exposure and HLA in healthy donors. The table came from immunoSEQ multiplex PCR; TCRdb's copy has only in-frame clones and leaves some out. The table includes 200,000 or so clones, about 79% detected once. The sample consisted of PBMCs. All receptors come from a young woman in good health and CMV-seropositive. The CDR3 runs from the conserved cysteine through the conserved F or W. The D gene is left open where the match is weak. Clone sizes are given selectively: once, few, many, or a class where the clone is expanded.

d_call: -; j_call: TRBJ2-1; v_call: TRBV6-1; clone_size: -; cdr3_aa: CASNAANFYNEQFF; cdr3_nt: TGTGCCAGCAACGCGGCTAATTTCTACAATGAGCAGTTCTTC
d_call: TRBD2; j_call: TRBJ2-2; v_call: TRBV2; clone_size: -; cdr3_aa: CASSQLSGSLKTGELFF; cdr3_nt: TGTGCCAGCAGTCAACTGAGCGGGAGTTTGAAGACCGGGGAGCTGTTTTTT
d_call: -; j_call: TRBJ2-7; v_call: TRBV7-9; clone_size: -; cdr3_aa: CASSLGYGTEQYF; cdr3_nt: TGTGCCAGCAGCTTAGGATACGGTACCGAGCAGTACTTC
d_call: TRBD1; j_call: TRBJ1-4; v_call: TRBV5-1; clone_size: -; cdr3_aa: CASSLGDRVGNEKLFF; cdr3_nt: TGCGCCAGCAGCTTGGGGGACAGGGTGGGGAACGAAAAACTGTTTTTT
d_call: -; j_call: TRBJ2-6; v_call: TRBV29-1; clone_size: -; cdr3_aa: CSVLSSGANVLTF; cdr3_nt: TGCAGCGTTCTAAGTTCTGGGGCCAACGTCCTGACTTTC
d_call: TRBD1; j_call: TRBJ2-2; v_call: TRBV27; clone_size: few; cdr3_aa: CASSSDRDRELFF; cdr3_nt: TGTGCCAGCAGTTCGGACAGGGATAGGGAGCTGTTTTTT
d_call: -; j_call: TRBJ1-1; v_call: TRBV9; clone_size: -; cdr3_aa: CASSIGPVGAITEAFF; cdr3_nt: TGTGCCAGCAGCATCGGACCGGTGGGGGCCATCACTGAAGCTTTCTTT
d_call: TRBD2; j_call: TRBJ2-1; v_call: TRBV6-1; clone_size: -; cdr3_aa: CASSALGLVGGYFF; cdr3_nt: TGTGCCAGCAGTGCCCTGGGACTAGTGGGAGGTTACTTCTTC
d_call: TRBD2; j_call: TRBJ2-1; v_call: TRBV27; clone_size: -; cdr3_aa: CASTRLADSSYNEQFF; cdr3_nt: TGTGCCAGCACCCGACTAGCGGACAGCTCCTACAATGAGCAGTTCTTC
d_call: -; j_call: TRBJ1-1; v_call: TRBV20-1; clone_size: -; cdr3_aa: CSASSYTEAFF; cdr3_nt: TGCAGTGCCTCGTCGTACACTGAAGCTTTCTTT
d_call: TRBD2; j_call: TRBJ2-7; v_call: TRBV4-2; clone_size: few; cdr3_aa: CASSQREVGYEQYF; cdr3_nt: TGTGCCAGCAGCCAACGGGAGGTGGGCTACGAGCAGTACTTC
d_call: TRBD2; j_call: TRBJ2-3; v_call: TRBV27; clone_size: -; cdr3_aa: CASSNGLEGSTDTQYF; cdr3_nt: TGTGCCAGCAGTAACGGACTAGAAGGAAGCACAGATACGCAGTATTTT
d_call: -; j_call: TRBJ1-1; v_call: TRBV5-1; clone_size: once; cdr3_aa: CASSTTGWDTEAFF; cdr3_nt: TGCGCCAGCAGCACAACAGGGTGGGACACTGAAGCTTTCTTT
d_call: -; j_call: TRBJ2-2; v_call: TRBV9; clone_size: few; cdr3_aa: CASNGGSASGELFF; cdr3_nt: TGTGCCAGCAATGGCGGGTCAGCATCCGGGGAGCTGTTTTTT
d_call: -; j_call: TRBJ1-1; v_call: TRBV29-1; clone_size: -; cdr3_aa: CSVAGTLNTEAFF; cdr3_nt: TGCAGCGTTGCGGGAACGCTGAACACTGAAGCTTTCTTT
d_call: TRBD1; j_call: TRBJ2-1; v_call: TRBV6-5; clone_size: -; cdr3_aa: CASRPRQGNEQFF; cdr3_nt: TGTGCCAGCAGGCCCCGACAGGGAAATGAGCAGTTCTTC
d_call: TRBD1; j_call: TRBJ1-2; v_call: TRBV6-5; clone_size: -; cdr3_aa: CASYDRVGGYTF; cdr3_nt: TGTGCCAGTTATGACAGGGTTGGAGGCTACACCTTC
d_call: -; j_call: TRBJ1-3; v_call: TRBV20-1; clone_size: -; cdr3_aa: CSAKAGNTIYF; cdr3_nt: TGCAGTGCAAAAGCAGGAAACACCATATATTTT
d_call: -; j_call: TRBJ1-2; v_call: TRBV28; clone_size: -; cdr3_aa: CASRSETGYYGYTF; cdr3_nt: TGTGCCAGCAGATCTGAAACAGGGTATTATGGCTACACCTTC
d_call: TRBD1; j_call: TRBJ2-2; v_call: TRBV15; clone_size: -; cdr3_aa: CATSRDRGRSGELFF; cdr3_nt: TGTGCCACCAGCAGGGACAGGGGGAGGTCCGGGGAGCTGTTTTTT
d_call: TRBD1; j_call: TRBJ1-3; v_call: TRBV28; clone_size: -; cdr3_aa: CASSLPPGQGIRTIYF; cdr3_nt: TGTGCCAGCAGTTTACCCCCGGGACAGGGTATTCGCACCATATATTTT
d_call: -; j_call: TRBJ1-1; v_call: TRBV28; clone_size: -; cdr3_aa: CASSVGSNTEAFF; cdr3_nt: TGTGCCAGCAGTGTGGGCAGCAACACTGAAGCTTTCTTT
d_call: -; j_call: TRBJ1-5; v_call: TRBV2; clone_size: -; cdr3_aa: CASSEQGPRSSSNQPQHF; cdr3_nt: TGTGCCAGCAGTGAACAGGGGCCTCGATCCTCTAGCAATCAGCCCCAGCATTTT
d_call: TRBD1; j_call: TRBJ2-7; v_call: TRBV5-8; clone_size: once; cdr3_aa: CASSFADRDWYEQYF; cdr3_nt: TGTGCCAGCAGCTTTGCGGACAGGGATTGGTACGAGCAGTACTTC
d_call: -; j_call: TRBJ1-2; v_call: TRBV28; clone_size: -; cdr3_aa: CASSGYGYTF; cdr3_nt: TGTGCCAGCTCCGGCTATGGCTACACCTTC
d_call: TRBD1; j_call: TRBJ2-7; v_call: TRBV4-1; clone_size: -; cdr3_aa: CASSLGQGEYEQYF; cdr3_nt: TGCGCCAGCAGCCTGGGACAGGGGGAATACGAGCAGTACTTC